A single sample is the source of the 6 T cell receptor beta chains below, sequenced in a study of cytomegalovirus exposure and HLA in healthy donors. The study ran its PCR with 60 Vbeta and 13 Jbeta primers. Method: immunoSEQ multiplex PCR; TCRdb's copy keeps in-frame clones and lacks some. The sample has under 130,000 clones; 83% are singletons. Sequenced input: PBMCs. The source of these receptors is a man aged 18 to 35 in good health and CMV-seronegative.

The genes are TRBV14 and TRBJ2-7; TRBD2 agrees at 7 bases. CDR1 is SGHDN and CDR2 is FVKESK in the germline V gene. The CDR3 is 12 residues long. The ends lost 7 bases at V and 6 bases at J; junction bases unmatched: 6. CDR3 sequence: CASKREGGEQYF. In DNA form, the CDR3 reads TGTGCCAGCAAGAGGGAGGGAGGCGAGCAGTACTTC.

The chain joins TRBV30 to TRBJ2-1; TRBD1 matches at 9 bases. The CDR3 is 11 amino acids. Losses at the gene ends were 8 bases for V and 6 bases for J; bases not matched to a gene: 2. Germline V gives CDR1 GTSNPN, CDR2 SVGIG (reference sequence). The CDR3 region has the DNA TGTGCCGCGGACAGGGGCAATGAGCAGTTCTTC. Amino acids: CAADRGNEQFF.

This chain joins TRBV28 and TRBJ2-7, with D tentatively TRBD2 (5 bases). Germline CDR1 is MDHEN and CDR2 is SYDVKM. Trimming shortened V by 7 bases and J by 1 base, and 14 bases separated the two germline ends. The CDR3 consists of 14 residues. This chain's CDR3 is CASIGGLTSYEQYF. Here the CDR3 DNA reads TGTGCCAGCATTGGTGGACTGACATCCTACGAGCAGTACTTC.

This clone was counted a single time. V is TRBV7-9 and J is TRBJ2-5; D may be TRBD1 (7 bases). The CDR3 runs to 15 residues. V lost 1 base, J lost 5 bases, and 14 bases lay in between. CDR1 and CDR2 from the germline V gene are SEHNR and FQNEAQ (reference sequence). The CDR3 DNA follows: TGTGCCAGCAGCTTAGTGGAGGGGGCAGAGGAGACCCAGTACTTC. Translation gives CASSLVEGAEETQYF.

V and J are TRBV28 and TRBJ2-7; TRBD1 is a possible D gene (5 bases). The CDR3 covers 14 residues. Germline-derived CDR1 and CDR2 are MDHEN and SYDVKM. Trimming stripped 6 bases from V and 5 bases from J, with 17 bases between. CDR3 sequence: CASRGPAVTHEQYF. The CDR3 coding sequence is TGTGCCAGCAGGGGGCCAGCCGTTACCCACGAGCAGTACTTC.

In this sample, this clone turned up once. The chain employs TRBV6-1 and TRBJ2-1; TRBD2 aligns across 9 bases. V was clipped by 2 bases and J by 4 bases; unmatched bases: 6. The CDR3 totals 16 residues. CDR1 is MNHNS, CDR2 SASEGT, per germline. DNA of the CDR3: TGTGCCAGCAGTGAAAGATTAGCGGGGGCGTACAATGAGCAGTTCTTC. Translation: CASSERLAGAYNEQFF.